The subject of this entry is one T cell receptor beta chain. Its specificity is not known. This specimen belongs to a study of blood T cells in healthy people across ages. For the second PCR, which ran for about 7 to 12 cycles, a sample-barcoded 5' primer and a J-beta primer mix were used. MiXCR, applied by TCRdb to the 5' RACE reads, yields one record per CDR3 protein. The sample contains some 890,000 distinct CDR3 sequences, about 28% of which appear only once. The CDR3 extends over 15 amino acids. Germline V gene data show CDR1 as DFQATT and CDR2 as SNEGSKA (reference sequence). Trimming removed 5 bases from V and 4 bases from J; junction bases left unmatched: 11. Overall study results and limits: Lack of knowledge of donor CMV status possibly confounded expanded clonotype changes.

These data also featured in a second study, about T cells of mothers and their children. That study adds: Donors comprised a few healthy Caucasian mothers plus their six children. In unrelated and related pairs, TCR recombination output is shaped in a similar way by thymic selection.

The TCR comes from a woman between 40 and 50 years old in good health. J is TRBJ1-5 and V is TRBV20-1, with 7 bases identical to TRBD1. The sequencing input was blood. Here the CDR3 reads CSALKGAGGNQPQHF. DNA of the CDR3: TGCAGTGCTTTGAAGGGGGCAGGGGGAAATCAGCCCCAGCATTTT.